The following is a TCR beta chain sequence with its context. Its matching antigen is unknown. Sequencing used immunoSEQ multiplex PCR; TCRdb keeps in-frame clones, though not all of them. This table holds some 88,000 clones, 92% found once. This specimen belongs to a study of T cell responses to AZD1222 COVID-19 vaccine. Study-wide points: Epitopes outside B.1.351 and B.1.1.7 mutated regions reportedly drew nearly half of spike TCRs. Most donors were white British and more were female, and clonal diversity was possibly underestimated. Spike-specific TCR breadth and depth grew following two AZD1222 doses.

The CDR3 sequence is 14 residues long. V lost 0 bases and J lost 13, with 13 bases in between. Germline CDR1 and CDR2: MDHEN and SYDVKM. This specimen consisted of peripheral blood, obtained on day 0 of AZD1222 vaccination. The TCR originated in an adult in good health. The V call is TRBV28, the J call TRBJ1-6; D may be TRBD1 (5 bases). CDR3 residues: CASSLWAGWWPLHF. The CDR3 nucleotides read TGTGCCAGCAGTTTATGGGCAGGGTGGTGGCCCCTCCACTTT.